The clone carrying this T cell receptor (beta chain) was recorded a few times. This record belongs to a study of blood T cell repertoires in COVID-19. Authors' data handling: Amplification with reference gene primers provided the estimates of nucleated cell counts. Method: immunoSEQ multiplex PCR; TCRdb's copy keeps in-frame clones and lacks some. That table supplies the V and J calls and clone size; D and trimming were determined from the DNA. The profile shows approximately 38,000 clones, 70% to 85% of them singletons. The CDR3 loop spans 16 amino acids. The germline V and J ends were trimmed by 0 bases and 2 bases, with 13 bases remaining between them. CDR1 and CDR2 (germline): SGDLS, YYNGEE.

This receptor was obtained from a human donor with acute or convalescent COVID-19. The donor label of this sample is uncertain. This chain links TRBV9 with TRBJ2-3, with a tentative D call TRBD1 (6 bases). Sequencing used peripheral blood. This CDR3 is CASSVDNGGTTDTQYF. The CDR3 DNA reads as TGTGCCAGCAGCGTAGATAATGGGGGCACCACAGATACGCAGTATTTT.